This T cell receptor (beta chain) comes out of a study of Tregs in tolerant kidney transplant recipients. Points from the study as a whole: Donor-specific Treg expansion exceeded global Treg expansion in tolerant patients, suggesting antigen drive. Findings come from small patient numbers and require larger validation.

Recipients received nonmyeloablative bone marrow transplants from related graft donors, with transient mixed chimerism. The CDR3 loop spans 14 amino acids. The germline V gene encodes CDR1 SGHDT and CDR2 YYEEEE. With 4 bases clipped from V and 8 bases from J, the junction kept 6 bases outside the gene matches. Using immunoSEQ multiplex PCR, the repertoire was profiled, and TCRdb retains in-frame clones only, with some absent. The sample has about 50,000 clones, roughly 87% seen once. Comment on this clone: No antigen is known for it.

This receptor was identified in a human patient who received a combined kidney and bone marrow transplant. A subset of T cells may come from the graft donor. The specimen comprised CD8+ T cells from blood (PBMCs), sampled 12 months after the transplant. V and J are TRBV5-6 and TRBJ1-2; TRBD1 agrees at 12 bases. The DNA of the CDR3 is TGTGCCAGCAGCGACGGGACAGGGGGCAACGGCTACACCTTC. Protein sequence: CASSDGTGGNGYTF.